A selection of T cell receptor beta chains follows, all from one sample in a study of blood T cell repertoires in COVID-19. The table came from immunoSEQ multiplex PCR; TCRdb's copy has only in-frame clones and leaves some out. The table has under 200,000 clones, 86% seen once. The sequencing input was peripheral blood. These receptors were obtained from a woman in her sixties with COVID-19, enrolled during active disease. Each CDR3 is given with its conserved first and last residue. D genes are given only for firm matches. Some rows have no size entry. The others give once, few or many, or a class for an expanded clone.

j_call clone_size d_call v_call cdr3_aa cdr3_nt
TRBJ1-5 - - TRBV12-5 CASVPGLLDRPQHF TGTGCTAGTGTTCCAGGGCTGCTCGACCGGCCCCAGCATTTT
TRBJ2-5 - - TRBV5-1 CASSDSMGETQYF TGCGCCAGCAGCGACTCCATGGGAGAGACCCAGTACTTC
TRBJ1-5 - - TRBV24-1 CATSDPQGNQPQHF TGTGCCACCAGTGACCCCCAGGGTAATCAGCCCCAGCATTTT
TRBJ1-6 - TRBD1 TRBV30 CAWSPGQGVSPLHF TGTGCCTGGAGTCCGGGACAGGGGGTTTCACCCCTCCACTTT
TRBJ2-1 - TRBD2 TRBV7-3 CASSATSVSYNEQFF TGTGCCAGCAGCGCCACTAGCGTCTCCTACAATGAGCAGTTCTTC
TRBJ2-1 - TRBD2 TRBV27 CASSLQTSGSPNEQFF TGTGCCAGCAGTTTACAAACTAGCGGGAGTCCGAATGAGCAGTTCTTC
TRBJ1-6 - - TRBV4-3 CASSQDRGGSALSNSPLHF TGCGCCAGCAGCCAAGATAGGGGGGGTTCCGCTCTGAGTAACTCACCCCTCCACTTT
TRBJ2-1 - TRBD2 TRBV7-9 CASNKREGPYNEQFF TGTGCCAGCAATAAGCGGGAGGGCCCCTACAATGAGCAGTTCTTC
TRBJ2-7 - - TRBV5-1 CASTLRTGGDEQYF TGCGCCAGCACCTTGAGGACGGGCGGGGACGAGCAGTACTTC
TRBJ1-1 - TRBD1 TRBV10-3 CATEPGGREDTEAFF TGTGCCACCGAGCCAGGGGGCAGGGAGGACACTGAAGCTTTCTTT
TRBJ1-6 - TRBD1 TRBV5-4 CASSLDPGTGRSPLHF TGTGCCAGCAGCTTGGACCCCGGGACAGGGAGATCACCCCTCCACTTT
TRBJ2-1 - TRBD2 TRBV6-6 CASRRTSGRVVNEQFF TGTGCCAGCAGAAGGACTAGCGGGAGAGTAGTAAATGAGCAGTTCTTC
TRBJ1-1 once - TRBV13 CASRFIQVPGTEAFF TGTGCCAGCAGATTTATACAGGTCCCGGGCACTGAAGCTTTCTTT
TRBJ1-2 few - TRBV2 CASSGEYGYTF TGTGCCAGCAGCGGGGAGTATGGCTACACCTTC
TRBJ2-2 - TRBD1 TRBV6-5 CASSYSSVQGAGELFF TGTGCCAGCAGTTACTCCTCGGTACAGGGGGCCGGGGAGCTGTTTTTT
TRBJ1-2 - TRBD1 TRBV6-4 CASSDYRGTGGYTF TGTGCCAGCAGTGACTACAGGGGAACGGGAGGCTACACCTTC
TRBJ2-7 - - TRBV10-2 CASRDLPNEQYF TGCGCCAGCAGGGACTTACCTAACGAGCAGTACTTC
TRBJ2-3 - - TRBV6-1 CASSGGYPGAGDTQYF TGTGCCAGCAGTGGGGGGTACCCGGGAGCTGGGGATACGCAGTATTTT
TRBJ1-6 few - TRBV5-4 CASSPSRGNSPLHF TGTGCCAGCAGTCCGTCTCGGGGAAATTCACCCCTCCACTTT
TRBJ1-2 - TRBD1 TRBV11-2 CASTKTGGNGYTF TGTGCCAGCACCAAGACAGGGGGCAATGGCTACACCTTC
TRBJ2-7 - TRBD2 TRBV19 CASSMERERSEQYF TGTGCCAGTAGTATGGAGCGGGAGAGGAGCGAGCAGTACTTC
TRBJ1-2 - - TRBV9 CASSVDRGWGGYTF TGTGCCAGCAGCGTAGATCGGGGGTGGGGCGGCTACACCTTC
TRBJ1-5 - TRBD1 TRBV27 CASRPSRQGIQPQHF TGTGCCAGCAGACCAAGCAGACAGGGTATCCAGCCCCAGCATTTT
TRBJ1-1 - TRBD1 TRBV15 CATSRDGQGAGTEAFF TGTGCCACCAGCAGAGACGGACAGGGGGCCGGCACTGAAGCTTTCTTT
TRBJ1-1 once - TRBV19 CASSNPGSRGNTEAFF TGTGCCAGTAGCAACCCAGGCAGCAGGGGGAACACTGAAGCTTTCTTT
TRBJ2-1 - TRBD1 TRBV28 CASSSSGTGLNEQFF TGTGCCAGCAGTTCCTCCGGGACAGGGCTCAATGAGCAGTTCTTC
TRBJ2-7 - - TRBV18 CASSHFGTPDYEQYF TGTGCCAGCTCACATTTCGGGACTCCTGACTACGAGCAGTACTTC
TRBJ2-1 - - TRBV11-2 CASSFPSWDEQFF TGTGCCAGCAGCTTTCCTAGCTGGGATGAGCAGTTCTTC
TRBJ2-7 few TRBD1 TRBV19 CASSIDYRGYEQYF TGTGCCAGTAGTATAGACTACAGGGGATACGAGCAGTACTTC
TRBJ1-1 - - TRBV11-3 CASSLGAGTEAFF TGTGCCAGCAGCTTAGGCGCGGGCACTGAAGCTTTCTTT
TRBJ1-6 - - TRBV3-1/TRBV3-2 CASSLLGGTSPLHF TGTGCCAGCAGCCTACTAGGAGGGACTTCACCCCTCCACTTT